The 21 T cell receptor beta chains in this list originate from one sample, sequenced in a study of identical twins. Each CDR3 protein gets one entry after TCRdb re-called the 5' RACE reads with MiXCR. The data contain around 1.7 million distinct CDR3 sequences, roughly a third of them singletons. The sample comprised cord blood. All receptors come from a newborn girl in good health.

The DNA for the CDR3 is TGCAGTGCTAAAGTGACTTACAATGAGCAGTTCTTC. This gives the protein CSAKVTYNEQFF. The V call is TRBV20-1, the J call TRBJ2-1; D unresolved. V was shortened by 4 bases and J by 4 bases, with 8 bases between the two germline ends. The CDR3 has 12 amino acids. Germline CDR1 is DFQATT and CDR2 is SNEGSKA (reference sequence).

This clonotype turned up a few times. The chain employs TRBV28 and TRBJ2-2; D gene ambiguous. Looked up from germline, CDR1 is MDHEN and CDR2 is SYDVKM. V lost 5 bases, J lost 5 bases, and 6 bases lay in between. The CDR3 extends over 12 amino acids. This CDR3 reads CASSLQTGELFF. Here the CDR3 DNA reads TGTGCCAGCAGTCTTCAGACCGGGGAGCTGTTTTTT.

This clonotype was counted between two and nine times. J is TRBJ1-2 and V is TRBV2, with D tentatively TRBD1 (6 bases). Trimming removed 5 bases at V and 6 bases at J, with 10 bases between. From germline, CDR1 is SNHLY and CDR2 FYNNEI. CDR3 length: 12 amino acids. The CDR3 here is CASSTGTNGYTF. Here the CDR3 DNA reads TGTGCCAGCAGTACCGGGACAAATGGCTACACCTTC.

This sequence joins TRBV18 and TRBJ2-7; D ambiguous. The germline CDR1 and CDR2 sequences are KGHSH and LQKENI. V gave up 2 bases and J gave up 0 bases, with 11 bases separating them. The CDR3 sequence is 15 residues long. The CDR3 here is CASSPKLVSSYEQYF. Written as DNA, the CDR3 is TGTGCCAGCTCACCAAAGCTAGTTTCCTCCTACGAGCAGTACTTC.

This rearrangement joins TRBV12-3 or TRBV12-4 to TRBJ2-5, with 7 bases aligning to TRBD2. The V segment lost 6 bases and the J segment 2 bases; nucleotides outside the gene matches: 6. The CDR3 loop spans 14 amino acids. The CDR3 DNA is TGTGCCAGCAGGCCACTAGCGAATCAAGAGACCCAGTACTTC. Translating it yields CASRPLANQETQYF.

In its sample, this clonotype was seen a few times. The chain recombines TRBV6-5 with TRBJ2-5, with 9 positions matching TRBD2. CDR1 and CDR2 from the germline V gene are MNHEY and SVGAGI. V gave up 2 bases and J gave up 3 bases; unmatched junction bases: 10. The CDR3 has 17 amino acids. The CDR3 region has the DNA TGTGCCAGCAGTTACCGAACCCTCCTAGCGGGGAAAGAGACCCAGTACTTC. Its translation: CASSYRTLLAGKETQYF.

This clonotype was seen only a few times. This chain connects TRBV4-1 to TRBJ1-2; tentatively, D is TRBD1 (5 bases). Germline assignment: CDR1 MGHRA and CDR2 YSYEKL. The CDR3 covers 14 residues. Trimming shortened V by 1 base and J by 4 bases, and 10 bases separated the two germline ends. CDR3 sequence reads: CASSQVPGIYGYTF. CDR3 nucleotides: TGCGCCAGCAGCCAAGTCCCAGGGATCTATGGCTACACCTTC.

The V call is TRBV12-3 or TRBV12-4, the J call TRBJ1-2; D is ambiguous. V dropped 11 bases and J dropped 6 bases, with 19 bases sitting between them. This CDR3 has 13 amino acids. The CDR3 nucleotides read TGTGCCGGCACCTCCGGGCCACTGAATGGCTACACCTTC. This codes for CAGTSGPLNGYTF.

This clonotype was counted between two and nine times. This sequence joins TRBV12-3 or TRBV12-4 and TRBJ1-5, with 10 nucleotides matching TRBD1. There are 19 residues in the CDR3. The trim removed 6 bases at V and 0 bases at J, leaving 14 bases unmatched. Here the CDR3 reads CASSPQAGQGGDSNQPQHF. DNA for the CDR3: TGTGCCAGCAGCCCCCAAGCTGGACAGGGGGGAGATAGCAATCAGCCCCAGCATTTT.

V usage is TRBV20-1 and J usage is TRBJ2-5; TRBD2 matches at 8 bases. CDR1 and CDR2 from the germline V gene are DFQATT and SNEGSKA (reference sequence). The CDR3 is 14 residues long. Trimming at V came to 4 bases and at J to 4 bases, leaving 8 bases not matched to a gene. The CDR3 loop reads CSANKREWVETQYF. CDR3 coding DNA: TGCAGTGCTAACAAGCGGGAGTGGGTAGAGACCCAGTACTTC.

This rearrangement joins TRBV3-1 to TRBJ1-2; D unclear. Trimming removed 1 base from V and 3 bases from J, with 9 bases in between. Germline loops: CDR1 LGHDT, CDR2 YNNKEL (reference sequence). The CDR3 covers 14 residues. The CDR3 DNA reads TGTGCCAGCAGCCAAGTGCGGCAGGACTATGGCTACACCTTC. It translates to CASSQVRQDYGYTF.

This clonotype was detected a few times. CDR3 sequence: CATGQGRAKNIQYF. The CDR3 region has the DNA TGTGCCACCGGACAGGGAAGAGCCAAAAACATTCAGTACTTC. This chain joins TRBV6-1 and TRBJ2-4; 8 nucleotides line up with TRBD1. The V segment lost 10 bases and the J segment 0 bases; nucleotides outside the gene matches: 5. The CDR3 consists of 14 residues. From germline, CDR1 is MNHNS and CDR2 SASEGT.

This clonotype turned up a few times. The rearrangement uses TRBV5-1 and TRBJ1-2; D is unclear. The CDR3 spans 15 residues. V lost 0 bases and J 4 bases, leaving 13 bases between the germline ends. The germline V gene has CDR1 SGHRS and CDR2 YFSETQ. The CDR3 reads CASSLVSLSGYGYTF. CDR3 DNA sequence: TGCGCCAGCAGCTTGGTTTCGTTAAGCGGCTATGGCTACACCTTC. Full variable domain (remainder filled in from reference TRBV5-1 and TRBJ1-2): KAGVTQTPRYLIKTRGQQVTLSCSPISGHRSVSWYQQTPGQGLQFLFEYFSETQRNKGNFPGRFSGRQFSNSRSEMNVSTLELGDSALYLCASSLVSLSGYGYTFGSGTRLTVV.

This clonotype was seen more than once but under ten times. As DNA, the CDR3 is TGTGCCAGCAGCCTATATGGGGTCACGGGACTAGCAAGCTACGAGCAGTACTTC. Translated, it gives CASSLYGVTGLASYEQYF. The chain links TRBV6-1 to TRBJ2-5; 9 bases agree with TRBD2. The DNA end is more similar to TRBJ2-7, so the J call may be wrong. CDR3 size: 18 residues. CDR1 MNHNS and CDR2 SASEGT come from the germline V gene.

A few counts support this clonotype. This chain links TRBV20-1 with TRBJ2-1; the D gene is possibly TRBD2 (6 bases). CDR1 is DFQATT, CDR2 SNEGSKA, per germline (reference sequence). The CDR3 contains 12 residues. Between the trimmed V and J ends, which lost 8 bases and 7 bases, there was a span of 15 bases. CDR3 region: CSTPGARNEQFF. The CDR3 coding sequence is TGCAGTACCCCGGGAGCACGGAATGAGCAGTTCTTC.

The rearrangement joins TRBV24-1 to TRBJ2-3; D uncertain. V lost 3 bases to trimming and J lost 0 bases, with 6 bases between them. Looked up from germline, CDR1 is KGHDR and CDR2 is SFDVKD. CDR3 size: 14 residues. The CDR3 region is CATSDPLSTDTQYF. CDR3 DNA: TGTGCCACCAGTGATCCCCTGAGCACAGATACGCAGTATTTT.

This clonotype was counted between two and nine times. The J gene is TRBJ2-7, the V gene TRBV3-1; 7 positions match TRBD2. Germline V gives CDR1 LGHDT, CDR2 YNNKEL (reference sequence). J lost 7 bases, V lost 1 base, and 7 bases had no gene match. The CDR3 contains 14 residues. CDR3 nucleotides: TGTGCCAGCAGCCAAGGGGGGACTACCAGTGAGCAGTACTTC. Its protein product is CASSQGGTTSEQYF.

This clonotype came up many times. J is TRBJ2-3 and V is TRBV4-1; D possibly corresponds to TRBD2 (5 bases). The CDR3 runs to 15 residues. Germline V CDR1 and CDR2: MGHRA, YSYEKL. The V gene lost 4 bases and the J gene lost 2 bases, with 13 bases spanning the gap. This CDR3 is CASSPHGLPTDTQYF. CDR3 nucleotide sequence: TGCGCCAGCAGCCCACACGGACTTCCCACAGATACGCAGTATTTT.

The genes are TRBV20-1 and TRBJ2-5, with D possibly TRBD1 on 5 matching bases. Judging by the DNA end, TRBJ2-7 fits better; the J call may be wrong. This CDR3 has 11 amino acids. Germline-derived CDR1 and CDR2 are DFQATT and SNEGSKA (reference sequence). The CDR3 region is CSGRQHYEQYF. The CDR3 bases are TGCAGTGGGCGACAGCATTACGAGCAGTACTTC.

This sequence joins TRBV6-6 and TRBJ1-1, with 7 nucleotides matching TRBD1. Germline trimming cut 2 bases from V and 1 base from J; bases unmatched to any gene: 4. CDR1 is MNHNY, CDR2 SVGAGI, per germline (reference sequence). This CDR3 comprises 15 residues. In nucleotides, the CDR3 is TGTGCCAGCAGTTACCGACAGGGAAAGAACACTGAAGCTTTCTTT. Translating gives CASSYRQGKNTEAFF.

This clonotype showed up many times. The V and J genes are TRBV4-2 and TRBJ1-4; tentative D call: TRBD1 (5 bases). Germline values: CDR1 LGHNA, CDR2 YNFKEQ. The CDR3 runs 17 residues. V lost 4 bases, J lost 4 bases, and 19 bases lay in between. The CDR3 protein is CASSRLLGDGGNEKLFF. CDR3 nucleotides: TGTGCCAGCAGCCGCCTCTTGGGGGACGGTGGTAATGAAAAACTGTTTTTT.